The rows below give T cell receptor beta chains drawn from one sample of a study of Graves' ophthalmopathy and Graves' hyperthyroidism. TCRdb fed the multiplex PCR reads into MiXCR, producing one record per CDR3 protein. The repertoire consists of under 250,000 distinct CDR3 sequences, with 20% to 25% occurring once and the leading ten covering roughly 39%. What was sequenced was peripheral blood. All receptors derive from a woman in her forties or fifties with Graves' ophthalmopathy. CDR3s include the opening cysteine and the closing phenylalanine or tryptophan. The order of the fields is clone size, D gene, J gene, V gene, CDR3 DNA, CDR3 protein. A D gene is named only where the DNA matches it firmly. Clone size, where shown, is once, few, many, or a class for clones that have expanded.

many | NA | TRBJ1-1 | TRBV20-1 | TGCAGTGCTAGAGTCGGCGGGCTCTACACTGAAGCTTTCTTT | CSARVGGLYTEAFF
many | TRBD1 | TRBJ2-7 | TRBV6-5 | TGTGCCAGCAGGGACTCGGGACAGGGCTCGTACGAGCAGTACTTC | CASRDSGQGSYEQYF
many | TRBD1 | TRBJ2-7 | TRBV12-3/TRBV12-4 | TGTGCCAGCAGTAAGGGGGCCCTGGGCTACGAGCAGTACTTC | CASSKGALGYEQYF
NA | TRBD1 | TRBJ1-1 | TRBV12-3/TRBV12-4 | TGTGCCAGCAGTGTCGACAGGGCCAGGGAAGCTTTCTTT | CASSVDRAREAFF
NA | NA | TRBJ1-5 | TRBV10-2 | TGCGCCAGCAGTGACGCAGGCAGCCAGCATTTT | CASSDAGSQHF
many | TRBD1 | TRBJ2-7 | TRBV5-1 | TGCGCCAGCAGCCGACAGGGGGCCATGTCCTACGAGCAGTACTTC | CASSRQGAMSYEQYF
many | NA | TRBJ1-2 | TRBV20-1 | TGCAGTGCTCCGCGGCCGGGAAGAGGCTACACCTTC | CSAPRPGRGYTF
NA | TRBD1 | TRBJ1-2 | TRBV14 | TGTGCCAGCAGCGTTCTGACAGGGGACGGCTACACCTTC | CASSVLTGDGYTF
NA | NA | TRBJ2-5 | TRBV11-3 | TGTGCCAGCAACAAGGATGGTGGGACATCCCAGTACTTC | CASNKDGGTSQYF
many | NA | TRBJ2-5 | TRBV9 | TGTGCCAGCAGCGCAACCGAGCTGGGGACCCAGTACTTC | CASSATELGTQYF
many | TRBD2 | TRBJ2-5 | TRBV29-1 | TGCAGCGTTGAAGTGGGCGGGAGTAGGACCCAGTACTTC | CSVEVGGSRTQYF
many | NA | TRBJ1-2 | TRBV20-1 | TGCAGTGCTAGGAGGTCGGGTGACTACACCTTC | CSARRSGDYTF
many | NA | TRBJ2-7 | TRBV29-1 | TGCAGCGTTGCGAAGGACGAGCCCTACGAGCAGTACTTC | CSVAKDEPYEQYF
many | TRBD1 | TRBJ2-7 | TRBV28 | TGTGCCAGCAGTTTATCCACAGGGGTACCGGTCGAGCAGTACTTC | CASSLSTGVPVEQYF
many | TRBD2 | TRBJ2-7 | TRBV7-9 | TGTGCCAGCACGCCTAGCGGGAGCTACGAGCAGTACTTC | CASTPSGSYEQYF
many | TRBD2 | TRBJ2-7 | TRBV28 | TGTGCCAGCAGTCCCCTAGCGGGAGTACCGGGGGTAGTCTCCTACGAGCAGTACTTC | CASSPLAGVPGVVSYEQYF
few | NA | TRBJ2-1 | TRBV5-1 | TGCGCCAGCAGCCCGCGGCGGCAAGGTAACAATGAGCAGTTCTTC | CASSPRRQGNNEQFF
NA | NA | TRBJ1-2 | TRBV4-1 | TGCGCCAGCAGCCAGTTAGACTTGGGGAGCTATGGCTACACCTTC | CASSQLDLGSYGYTF
NA | TRBD1 | TRBJ1-1 | TRBV29-1 | TGCAGCCCGGCCCGGGACAGGGGTGGTAACACTGAAGCTTTCTTT | CSPARDRGGNTEAFF
many | TRBD1 | TRBJ2-7 | TRBV12-5 | TGTGCTAGTGGGTTCCGGGACAGGGGTACTCACGAGCAGTACTTC | CASGFRDRGTHEQYF
NA | NA | TRBJ1-3 | TRBV4-2 | TGTGCCAGCAGCCAAAAGCCCAGGGTCTCTGGAAACACCATATATTTT | CASSQKPRVSGNTIYF
NA | NA | TRBJ2-7 | TRBV12-3/TRBV12-4 | TGTGCCAGCGGACAGTACTACGAGCAGTACTTC | CASGQYYEQYF
many | TRBD2 | TRBJ2-4 | TRBV6-2/TRBV6-3 | TGTGCCAGCAGTTACCTCCCTCCCACTAGCGGGAGGTACAACATTCAGTACTTC | CASSYLPPTSGRYNIQYF
many | NA | TRBJ1-1 | TRBV10-3 | TGTGCTATCAGAGATGACACTGGGGGGACTGAAGCTTTCTTT | CAIRDDTGGTEAFF
NA | NA | TRBJ1-1 | TRBV6-5 | TGTGCCAGCAGTTACGGAACAGGGCATGAAGCTTTCTTT | CASSYGTGHEAFF